Listed here is a single T cell receptor (beta chain). Its antigen remains unknown. This record comes from a study of identical twins. Study-wide results and limits: With monozygotic twins, out-of-frame TCR alpha sharing exceeded what models estimated. The study found excess low generation probability among twin-shared out-of-frame alpha sequences.

Unique molecular identifiers were present on the cDNA, which also gained a universal primer site by template switching. TCRdb re-called the 5' RACE reads with MiXCR, one entry per CDR3 protein. The sample has some 300,000 distinct CDR3 sequences; roughly an eighth are singletons. Per germline, CDR1 SEHNR and CDR2 FQNEAQ (reference sequence). The CDR3 is 15 residues long. Trimming left V 8 bases short and J 0 bases short, with 11 bases between. This sample was shared with a second study, whose subject was yellow fever vaccine responses in identical twins. That source adds: Vaccine T cell responses of twins reportedly seemed partly convergent and partly personalized.

The sample taken for sequencing was CD8+ T cells sorted from blood. This TCR was sampled from a woman aged 18-35 years in good health. This chain connects TRBV7-9 to TRBJ2-6, with D hard to call. Here the CDR3 reads CASWKGFSGANVLTF. DNA of the CDR3: TGTGCCAGCTGGAAGGGATTCTCTGGGGCCAACGTCCTGACTTTC.